This T cell receptor beta chain is drawn from a study of T cells in Graves' hyperthyroidism and ophthalmopathy. Stable disease denoted Graves' hyperthyroidism without ophthalmopathy progression within 18 months. This clonotype was seen ten or more times. The investigators amplified TCR beta CDR3 regions from RNA transcripts. With the HTBI primer set, the TCR CDR3 went through a first round of RT-PCR. TCRdb re-analysed the multiplex PCR reads in MiXCR, keeping a single row per CDR3 protein. The table records more than 95,000 distinct CDR3 sequences, roughly 44% of them present only once. The receptor's source is a man aged 35-49 years with Graves' hyperthyroidism. The sequencing sample was made of blood.

The CDR3 DNA sequence: TGTGCCAGCAGTTACGGGGCCACTGGGGAGCTGTTTTTT. Protein sequence: CASSYGATGELFF. V gene TRBV6-2 or TRBV6-3 combines with J gene TRBJ2-2; D possibly corresponds to TRBD1 (5 bases). V was clipped by 2 bases and J by 8 bases, with 9 bases between them. The CDR3 runs to 13 residues. Germline V gives CDR1 MNHEY, CDR2 SVGEGT.